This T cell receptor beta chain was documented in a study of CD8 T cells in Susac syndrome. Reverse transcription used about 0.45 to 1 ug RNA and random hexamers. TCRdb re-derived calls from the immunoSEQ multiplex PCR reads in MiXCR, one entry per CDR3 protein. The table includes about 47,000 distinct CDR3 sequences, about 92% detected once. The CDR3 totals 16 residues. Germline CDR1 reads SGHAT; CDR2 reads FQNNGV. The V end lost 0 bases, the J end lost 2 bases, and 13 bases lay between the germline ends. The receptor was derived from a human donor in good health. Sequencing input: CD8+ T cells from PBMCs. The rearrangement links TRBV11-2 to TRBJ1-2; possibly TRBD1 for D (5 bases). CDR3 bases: TGTGCCAGCAGCTTAGATGCCCGGGGCTCAAACTATGGCTACACCTTC. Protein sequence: CASSLDARGSNYGYTF.